The 10 T cell receptor beta chains in this list originate from one sample, sequenced in a study of T cells in Graves' hyperthyroidism and ophthalmopathy. RNA transcripts provided the source from which TCR beta CDR3 regions were amplified. RT-PCR in the first round (using the HTBI primer set) targeted the TCR CDR3. TCRdb re-called the multiplex PCR reads with MiXCR, one entry per CDR3 protein. Altogether 600,000 to 750,000 distinct CDR3 sequences are present, 15% to 20% being singletons, with the ten largest covering 15% to 18%. Source material: blood. The receptor set was obtained from a man over 45 with Graves' hyperthyroidism.

The chain carries TRBV6-5 and TRBJ2-1; D remains unclear. V lost 4 bases and J lost 3, with 25 bases in between. Germline CDR1 and CDR2: MNHEY and SVGAGI. The CDR3 is 19 amino acids. Here the CDR3 reads CASSFSEELGHYHYNEQFF. As DNA, the CDR3 is TGTGCCAGCAGTTTCAGCGAGGAGTTAGGTCATTACCACTACAATGAGCAGTTCTTC.

As concerns this clonotype: A much larger clone lies a single base off, so this may be a read error. The chain joins TRBV7-9 to TRBJ2-3, with 8 bases matching TRBD1. Germline CDR1 and CDR2: SEHNR and FQNEAQ (reference sequence). This CDR3 contains 13 residues. The junction had 9 bases not matched to a gene; V was cut back by 6 bases and J by 10 bases. The CDR3, as DNA: TGTGCCAGCAGGGAAACAGGGGGATTGGCGCAGTATTTT. It specifies CASRETGGLAQYF.

This clonotype was counted ten times or more. In nucleotides, the CDR3 is TGTGCCAGCAGTCGGAATTATGACAGGGAGGGGACTGAAGCTTTCTTT. As protein: CASSRNYDREGTEAFF. This sequence joins TRBV28 and TRBJ1-1, with TRBD1 identical over 7 bases. Germline assignment: CDR1 MDHEN and CDR2 SYDVKM. V gave up 5 bases and J gave up 5 bases; unmatched junction bases: 14. The CDR3 runs 16 residues.

This clonotype was recorded at least ten times. This chain's CDR3 is CASSQEDSGNEQFF. The CDR3 nucleotides are TGCGCCAGCAGCCAAGAGGACTCTGGGAATGAGCAGTTCTTC. The chain links TRBV4-1 to TRBJ2-1, with D perhaps TRBD2 (5 bases). The CDR3 totals 14 residues. Germline CDR1 MGHRA, CDR2 YSYEKL. Trimming pared 0 bases from V and 7 bases from J, leaving 10 bases between.

This clonotype was seen at least ten times. V gene TRBV6-2 or TRBV6-3 combines with J gene TRBJ1-5, with TRBD1 matching 9 bases. Unmatched junction bases numbered 6, after V lost 8 bases and J lost 7 bases. Germline loops: CDR1 MNHEY, CDR2 SVGEGT. The CDR3 extends over 13 amino acids. The CDR3 spells CASRQGVGQPQHF. In nucleotides, the CDR3 is TGTGCCAGCCGACAGGGGGTAGGGCAGCCCCAGCATTTT.

The chain joins TRBV10-3 to TRBJ1-6; TRBD1 might be the D (6 bases). CDR1 is ENHRY and CDR2 is SYGVKD in the germline V gene. The CDR3 runs 14 residues. V dropped 6 bases and J dropped 8 bases, with 14 bases sitting between them. The CDR3 DNA sequence: TGTGCCATCAGGGGGGGGGACACTCATTCACCCCTCCACTTT. It encodes CAIRGGDTHSPLHF.

Notes on this clonotype: A much larger clonotype is one base distant, so this may be a read error. This CDR3 reads CATSENIGELFF. CDR3 coding DNA: TGTGCCACCAGTGAGAACATCGGGGAGCTGTTTTTT. The chain joins TRBV2 to TRBJ2-2, with D hard to call. CDR3 size: 12 residues. The V gene's germline CDR1 is SNHLY and CDR2 FYNNEI.

The chain recombines TRBV7-2 with TRBJ2-5; the D is unclear. The germline V gene encodes CDR1 SGHTA and CDR2 FQGNSA. The CDR3 has 13 residues. V was cut by 2 bases and J by 7 bases, with 11 bases left in between. The CDR3 DNA is TGTGCCAGCAGCTTACCCGGCTGGGGGACCCAGTACTTC. This sequence encodes CASSLPGWGTQYF. The full variable domain, with the rest looked up from reference TRBV7-2 and TRBJ2-5, is GAGVSQSPSNKVTEKGKDVELRCDPISGHTALYWYRQSLGQGLEFLIYFQGNSAPDKSGLPSDRFSAERTGGSVSTLTIQRTQQEDSAVYLCASSLPGWGTQYFGPGTRLLVL.

This clonotype was observed many times. This chain links TRBV2 with TRBJ2-3; possibly TRBD1 for D (6 bases). Trimming shortened V by 5 bases and J by 2 bases, and 17 bases separated the two germline ends. This CDR3 is 16 amino acids long. Germline V lookup: CDR1 SNHLY, CDR2 FYNNEI. The CDR3 region is CASSLQGLRNTDTQYF. The CDR3 DNA is TGTGCCAGCAGTTTACAGGGTCTGAGGAACACAGATACGCAGTATTTT.

This clonotype has at least ten counts. Germline and junction disagree at one end, which may indicate a read error. The rearrangement links TRBV7-7 to TRBJ2-1; TRBD1 matches 12 bases. This CDR3 contains 15 residues. Germline V lookup: CDR1 SSHAT, CDR2 FNYEAQ (reference sequence). The CDR3 coding sequence is TGTGCTAGCAGCTTAGAGGGACAGGGGGCTGGAGAGCAGTTCTTC. Protein sequence: CASSLEGQGAGEQFF.